Below, 2 T cell receptor beta chains from the same sample are listed, as sequenced in a study of beta chain bispecific antibodies for T cell cancers. Study-level points and caveats: Most targeted TRBV signal came from the leukemia cell line cells, not normal T cells.

Their specific antigens are unknown. Expansion lasted approximately three days, with either anti-CD3 antibody OKT3 or CD3/CD28 beads. TCRdb analysed the 5' RACE reads with MiXCR anew, one entry per CDR3 protein. The sample lists 15,000 to 20,000 distinct CDR3 sequences, less than 2.5% occurring once. The sequenced sample consisted of healthy donor T cells cultured with leukemia cells. These TCRs come from a human donor in good health. Some clones in this sample may be carry-over from other donors' samples.

This clonotype was detected many times. The rearrangement uses TRBV7-9 and TRBJ1-1; D gene unclear. The CDR3 covers 11 residues. V dropped 4 bases and J dropped 11 bases, with 11 bases sitting between them. Germline values: CDR1 SEHNR, CDR2 FQNEAQ (reference sequence). DNA for the CDR3: TGTGCCAGCAGCTCCCAGCTGCGGGCTTTCTTT. Amino acid sequence: CASSSQLRAFF.

This clonotype was recorded at least ten times. This chain uses TRBV20-1 with TRBJ1-2, with a possible D match to TRBD1 (5 bases). The V and J ends lost 0 bases and 5 bases respectively, with 13 bases between them. Germline V gives CDR1 DFQATT, CDR2 SNEGSKA (reference sequence). The CDR3 is made up of 14 amino acids. The chain's CDR3 is CSARDPLGEYGYTF. DNA of the CDR3: TGCAGTGCTAGAGACCCCCTAGGGGAATATGGCTACACCTTC.